This note documents a single T cell receptor beta chain sequence. This CDR3 has 16 amino acids. Germline lookup yields CDR1 SGHVS and CDR2 FQNEAQ. Trimming took 0 bases from V and 1 from J; bases not matched to a gene: 2. The data are from a study of blood T cell repertoires in COVID-19. Whole-study context: Samples taken during acute and convalescent COVID-19 were collected in the United States, Italy and Spain. PBMCs, B-cell-depleted T cells, or T cells were the source of the cDNA or gDNA that made up the material.

In the source study's methods: Reference gene primer amplification gave nucleated cell count estimates. TCRdb's copy holds only in-frame clones and misses some; the assay was immunoSEQ multiplex PCR. V and J calls and clone size follow that table, whereas D and trimming were derived from the DNA. The sample lists approximately 65,000 clones, about 86% occurring once. Specimen: peripheral blood. The V call is TRBV7-8, the J call TRBJ2-4; TRBD2 matches at 8 bases. The clonotype originates from a man between 50 and 59 years old with acute or convalescent COVID-19. CDR3 in DNA: TGTGCCAGCAGCTTAGCGGGCGGGGGGGCCAAAAACATTCAGTACTTC. Protein product: CASSLAGGGAKNIQYF.